This T cell receptor (beta chain) was sequenced during a study of blood T cell repertoires in COVID-19. Study at large: Acute and convalescent COVID-19 samples came from the United States, Italy and Spain.

Germline V gives CDR1 WSHSY, CDR2 SAAADI. The CDR3 totals 14 residues. Trimming left V 3 bases short and J 0 bases short, with 6 bases between. In the original analysis: Quantification of nucleated cells was approximated via reference gene primer amplification. Clones were sequenced by immunoSEQ multiplex PCR, and TCRdb holds only the in-frame ones, with some missing. V and J calls and clone size follow that table, whereas D and trimming were derived from the DNA. There are around 140,000 clones in the sample; around 80% occur only once, and approximately 3.6% lies in the top ten. The clonotype comes from an older man who had recovered from COVID-19. Material for sequencing was peripheral blood. The V call is TRBV10-2, the J call TRBJ1-5, with D unresolved. The CDR3 loop is CASSDSYSNQPQHF. The CDR3 DNA is TGCGCCAGCAGTGACTCGTATAGCAATCAGCCCCAGCATTTT.